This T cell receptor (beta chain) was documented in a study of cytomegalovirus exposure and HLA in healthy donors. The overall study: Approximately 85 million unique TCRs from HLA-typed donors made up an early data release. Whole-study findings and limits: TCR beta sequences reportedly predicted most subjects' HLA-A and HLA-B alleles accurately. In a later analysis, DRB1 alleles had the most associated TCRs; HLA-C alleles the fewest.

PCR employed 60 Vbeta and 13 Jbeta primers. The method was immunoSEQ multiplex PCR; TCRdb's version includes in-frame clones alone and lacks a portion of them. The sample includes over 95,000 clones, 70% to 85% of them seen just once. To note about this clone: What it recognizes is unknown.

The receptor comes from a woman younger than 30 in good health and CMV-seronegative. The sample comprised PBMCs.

In DNA form, the CDR3 reads TGTGCCAGTAGTAGGGGGACAGGGGGAACGGAATTCCAAGAGACCCAGTACTTC. Translated, it gives CASSRGTGGTEFQETQYF. V gene TRBV19 combines with J gene TRBJ2-5; TRBD1 matches at 11 bases. The V and J ends lost 4 bases and 1 base, in that order; junction bases with no gene match: 11. Germline lookup yields CDR1 LNHDA and CDR2 SQIVND (reference sequence). The CDR3 contains 18 residues.